This T cell receptor (beta chain) was sequenced for a study of blood T cells in healthy people across ages. Study information: In model experiments, template switching was able to capture about one barcoded beta molecule for every two T cells that were present. Study-wide points: In these data, TCR beta diversity tracked strongly with naive T cell percentage.

The use of a sample-barcoded 5' primer and a J-beta primer mix characterized a second PCR of 7 to 11 cycles. At least 2.5 million CDR3-containing paired-end reads were obtained per sample. Via MiXCR, TCRdb re-called the 5' RACE reads, giving one row per CDR3 protein. This table holds 1.5 million to 2 million distinct CDR3 sequences, approximately 30% found once. Donors each provided about 10 milliliters of peripheral blood. There are 13 residues in the CDR3. J lost 10 bases, V lost 5 bases, and 7 bases had no gene match. The table lists this clonotype with many counts. The target antigen is unknown. V and J are TRBV12-3 or TRBV12-4 and TRBJ2-1; 8 bases agree with TRBD2. The source of this sequence is a woman in her thirties in good health. The sample was blood. CDR3 sequence reads: CASSPLRLAEQFF. The CDR3 region has the DNA TGTGCCAGCAGTCCCCTAAGACTAGCGGAGCAGTTCTTC.